These 24 T cell receptor beta chains were sequenced from one sample in a study of T cells after yellow fever vaccination. MiXCR was run by TCRdb on the 5' RACE reads, yielding one entry per CDR3 protein. Here the sample spans about 160,000 distinct CDR3 sequences, less than 9% being singletons. The sample here was CD4+ T cells sorted from PBMCs, taken 4 to 6 days after the first yellow fever vaccination. These receptors all stem from a young man who received the YFV17D yellow fever vaccine.

The rearrangement joins TRBV6-2 or TRBV6-3 to TRBJ2-4; D is ambiguous. Trimming shortened V by 6 bases and J by 3 bases, and 9 bases separated the two germline ends. CDR1 and CDR2 from the germline V gene are MNHEY and SVGEGT. This CDR3 region has 13 residues. In DNA, the CDR3 is TGTGCCAGCAGAGTTCTGAACAAAAACATTCAGTACTTC. Translation: CASRVLNKNIQYF.

This chain links TRBV6-1 with TRBJ1-2; TRBD1 might be the D (5 bases). V lost 5 bases, J lost 4 bases, and 17 bases lay in between. The CDR3 contains 15 residues. Per the germline V gene, CDR1 is MNHNS and CDR2 is SASEGT. CDR3 region: CASSLYRGDSYGYTF. In DNA, the CDR3 is TGTGCCAGCAGTCTATACCGAGGGGATAGCTATGGCTACACCTTC.

Note on this clonotype: At one end, the junction sequence differs from germline, possibly due to a read error. The V and J genes are TRBV6-5 and TRBJ1-1; D gene unclear. The CDR3 runs to 15 residues. Germline assignment: CDR1 MNHEY and CDR2 SVGAGI. The CDR3 region is CVSSYDGWSSTEAFF. CDR3 in DNA: TGTGTCAGCAGTTACGATGGGTGGAGTTCCACTGAAGCTTTCTTT.

This clonotype was picked up many times. The chain joins TRBV11-2 to TRBJ1-3; D might be TRBD1 (6 bases). The V gene lost 4 bases and the J gene lost 0 bases, with 16 bases spanning the gap. The CDR3 is 17 amino acids. Germline V gene sequence: CDR1 SGHAT, CDR2 FQNNGV. DNA of the CDR3: TGTGCCAGCAGCTCCCCGGCCAGGGGCTACTCTGGAAACACCATATATTTT. Residues: CASSSPARGYSGNTIYF.

The table lists this clonotype with many counts. The chain combines TRBV7-6 with TRBJ1-1; possibly TRBD1 for D (5 bases). The CDR3 contains 15 residues. V lost 4 bases and J 2 bases, leaving 14 bases between the germline ends. Germline V gene lookup returns CDR1 SGHVS and CDR2 FNYEAQ. The CDR3 loop is CASSSRRGSNTEAFF. For the CDR3, the DNA is TGTGCCAGCAGCTCACGTCGGGGGTCTAACACTGAAGCTTTCTTT.

The chain is built from TRBV7-9 and TRBJ2-1; D is unresolved. V was clipped by 5 bases and J by 6 bases, with 14 bases between them. This CDR3 is 14 amino acids long. Germline V lookup: CDR1 SEHNR, CDR2 FQNEAQ (reference sequence). CDR3 sequence reads: CASSPSGMGNEQFF. The DNA for the CDR3 is TGTGCCAGCAGCCCGTCGGGTATGGGCAATGAGCAGTTCTTC.

The table lists this clonotype with many counts. The V gene is TRBV30, the J gene TRBJ1-4, with D tentatively TRBD1 (5 bases). Per the germline V gene, CDR1 is GTSNPN and CDR2 is SVGIG (reference sequence). The CDR3 is 16 residues long. V gave up 2 bases and J gave up 3 bases, with 16 bases separating them. CDR3 DNA: TGTGCCTGGAGTTCGGGTCGGGCAGGGCCTAATGAAAAACTGTTTTTT. Translating it yields CAWSSGRAGPNEKLFF. The complete variable domain, with remaining parts taken from reference TRBV30 and TRBJ1-4, reads SQTIHQWPATLVQPVGSPLSLECTVEGTSNPNLYWYRQAAGRGLQLLFYSVGIGQISSEVPQNLSASRPQDRQFILSSKKLLLSDSGFYLCAWSSGRAGPNEKLFFGSGTQLSVL.

This clonotype was counted only a few times. The chain combines TRBV20-1 with TRBJ1-5; D is unresolved. V was shortened by 3 bases and J by 4 bases, with 10 bases between the two germline ends. The CDR3 loop spans 13 amino acids. The V gene's germline CDR1 is DFQATT and CDR2 SNEGSKA (reference sequence). DNA for the CDR3: TGCAGTGCTAGCGTAACGAGAAATCAGCCCCAGCATTTT. It yields the protein CSASVTRNQPQHF.

The chain links TRBV7-2 to TRBJ1-2; D is possibly TRBD1 (5 bases). CDR3 size: 14 residues. The V end was cut by 8 bases, the J end by 7 bases, with 20 bases between. CDR1 and CDR2 from the germline V gene are SGHTA and FQGNSA. The DNA for the CDR3 is TGTGCCAGCGGAAGTTCCTGGACATCGGGTGGCTACACCTTC. Protein: CASGSSWTSGGYTF.

This clonotype was seen a handful of times. CDR3 DNA: TGTGCCAGCAGCCCCCTCGCGGGGATACAAAATCAGCCCCAGCATTTT. It yields the protein CASSPLAGIQNQPQHF. The rearrangement joins TRBV5-6 to TRBJ1-5; D uncertain. The CDR3 consists of 16 residues. Germline loops: CDR1 SGHDT, CDR2 YYEEEE. With 4 bases removed from V and 4 bases from J, the gap between germline ends came to 18 bases.

A few counts support this clonotype. The rearrangement links TRBV9 to TRBJ1-5; D unresolved. CDR1 and CDR2 from the germline V gene are SGDLS and YYNGEE. V gave up 1 base and J gave up 4 bases, with 6 bases separating them. The CDR3 sequence is 13 residues long. For the CDR3, the DNA is TGTGCCAGCAGCGTATCCCCAAATCAGCCCCAGCATTTT. Its translation: CASSVSPNQPQHF.

This clonotype has ten or more counts. The CDR3 region has the DNA TGTGCCAGCAGTTACCTTCCCCACACAGGGCAAGAGACCCAGTACTTC. Protein: CASSYLPHTGQETQYF. The V gene is TRBV6-5, the J gene TRBJ2-5, with D tentatively TRBD1 (6 bases). Germline loops: CDR1 MNHEY, CDR2 SVGAGI. V was clipped by 2 bases and J by 2 bases, with 15 bases between them. This CDR3 contains 16 residues.

This clonotype was seen many times. V is TRBV9 and J is TRBJ2-2; the D gene is possibly TRBD2 (5 bases). Trimming removed 0 bases at V and 0 bases at J, with 9 bases between. The germline gives CDR1 SGDLS, CDR2 YYNGEE. The CDR3 contains 16 residues. CDR3 protein: CASSVDAGPNTGELFF. Here the CDR3 DNA reads TGTGCCAGCAGCGTAGACGCGGGTCCGAACACCGGGGAGCTGTTTTTT.

This chain joins TRBV20-1 and TRBJ2-7; D gene uncertain. The CDR3 extends over 15 amino acids. Trimming took off 5 bases at V and 4 bases at J, with 21 bases between the two ends. The germline V gene has CDR1 DFQATT and CDR2 SNEGSKA (reference sequence). The CDR3, as DNA: TGCAGTGCTTGGGGTCGTATGGGTGTTCAATACGAGCAGTACTTC. Translated: CSAWGRMGVQYEQYF.

This clonotype was counted many times. This sequence joins TRBV7-9 and TRBJ1-5, with D possibly TRBD1 on 6 matching bases. The ends were cut back, 2 bases at V and 1 base at J, with 12 bases in the middle. Germline loops: CDR1 SEHNR, CDR2 FQNEAQ (reference sequence). The CDR3 extends over 16 amino acids. The CDR3 is CASSLNSGQSNQPQHF. The DNA for the CDR3 is TGTGCCAGCAGCTTAAATTCGGGACAAAGCAATCAGCCCCAGCATTTT.

This clonotype was seen a handful of times. This chain joins TRBV6-2 or TRBV6-3 and TRBJ2-1; D call uncertain. V was cut by 11 bases and J by 0 bases, with 11 bases left in between. CDR3 length equals 13 residues. The V gene's germline CDR1 is MNHEY and CDR2 SVGEGT. CDR3 sequence: CAARKSSYNEQFF. The CDR3 region has the DNA TGTGCCGCCCGCAAGAGCTCCTACAATGAGCAGTTCTTC.

This clonotype turned up a few times. The rearrangement links TRBV29-1 to TRBJ1-1; D unclear. Germline values: CDR1 SQVTM, CDR2 ANQGSEA. V was trimmed by 4 bases and J by 0 bases, leaving 12 bases between them. The CDR3 loop spans 14 amino acids. Here the CDR3 reads CSVGRKSMNTEAFF. As DNA, the CDR3 is TGCAGCGTTGGGAGGAAGTCCATGAACACTGAAGCTTTCTTT. The full variable domain, with the rest looked up from reference TRBV29-1 and TRBJ1-1, is SAVISQKPSRDICQRGTSLTIQCQVDSQVTMMFWYRQQPGQSLTLIATANQGSEATYESGFVIDKFPISRPNLTFSTLTVSNMSPEDSSIYLCSVGRKSMNTEAFFGQGTRLTVV.

Many counts were recorded for this clonotype. This chain joins TRBV28 and TRBJ1-2; 7 bases align to TRBD1. The ends lost 7 bases at V and 7 bases at J; junction bases unmatched: 12. This CDR3 has 14 amino acids. Germline lookup yields CDR1 MDHEN and CDR2 SYDVKM. The CDR3 region is CASTPLGTVAGYTF. The CDR3 nucleotides read TGTGCCAGCACTCCCCTCGGGACAGTAGCTGGCTACACCTTC.

In its sample, this clonotype was seen many times. The chain employs TRBV5-5 and TRBJ1-3; D is unresolved. The V and J ends lost 0 bases and 0 bases respectively, with 10 bases between them. CDR3 length: 16 residues. Per germline, CDR1 SGHKS and CDR2 YYEKEE (reference sequence). As DNA, the CDR3 is TGTGCCAGCAGCTTGGGGGCCGGAAACTCTGGAAACACCATATATTTT. Protein product: CASSLGAGNSGNTIYF.

This clonotype was recorded many times. V is TRBV7-2 and J is TRBJ1-5; TRBD1 is a possible D gene (5 bases). CDR1 is SGHTA and CDR2 is FQGNSA in the germline V gene. Trimming removed 4 bases at V and 4 bases at J, with 8 bases between. The CDR3 extends over 13 amino acids. The CDR3 sequence is CASSSDRNQPQHF. CDR3 in DNA: TGTGCCAGCAGCTCAGACAGAAATCAGCCCCAGCATTTT.

This chain connects TRBV20-1 to TRBJ2-1, with 13 bases that match TRBD2. The CDR3 has 18 amino acids. The trim removed 3 bases at V and 6 bases at J, leaving 14 bases unmatched. The germline gives CDR1 DFQATT, CDR2 SNEGSKA (reference sequence). CDR3 region: CSASVTSGGPIRANEQFF. The CDR3 DNA reads as TGCAGTGCTAGCGTGACTAGCGGGGGGCCCATCCGTGCCAATGAGCAGTTCTTC.

This clonotype has ten or more counts. The chain uses TRBV20-1 and TRBJ2-5; D is unresolved. The CDR3 sequence is 13 residues long. CDR1 is DFQATT, CDR2 SNEGSKA, per germline (reference sequence). Trimming took 5 bases from V and 4 from J, leaving 14 bases between them. In DNA, the CDR3 is TGCAGTGCTGAAGAGAGGCAATTAGAGACCCAGTACTTC. It codes for CSAEERQLETQYF.

This clonotype has ten or more counts. This rearrangement joins TRBV28 to TRBJ2-7; 10 bases match TRBD2. This CDR3 comprises 12 residues. The ends lost 5 bases at V and 10 bases at J; junction bases unmatched: 5. CDR1 is MDHEN and CDR2 is SYDVKM in the germline V gene. For the CDR3, the DNA is TGTGCCAGCAGTGCTGGACTAGCGGCACAGTACGTC. Its translation is CASSAGLAAQYV.

The chain is built from TRBV5-4 and TRBJ2-5; 14 positions match TRBD2. The germline V gene encodes CDR1 SGHNT and CDR2 YYREEE (reference sequence). The CDR3 totals 16 residues. V was pared by 4 bases and J by 1 base, with 3 bases of the junction left unmatched. CDR3 bases: TGTGCCAGCAGCCGGACTAGCGGGGGGTCCCAAGAGACCCAGTACTTC. This translates into CASSRTSGGSQETQYF.